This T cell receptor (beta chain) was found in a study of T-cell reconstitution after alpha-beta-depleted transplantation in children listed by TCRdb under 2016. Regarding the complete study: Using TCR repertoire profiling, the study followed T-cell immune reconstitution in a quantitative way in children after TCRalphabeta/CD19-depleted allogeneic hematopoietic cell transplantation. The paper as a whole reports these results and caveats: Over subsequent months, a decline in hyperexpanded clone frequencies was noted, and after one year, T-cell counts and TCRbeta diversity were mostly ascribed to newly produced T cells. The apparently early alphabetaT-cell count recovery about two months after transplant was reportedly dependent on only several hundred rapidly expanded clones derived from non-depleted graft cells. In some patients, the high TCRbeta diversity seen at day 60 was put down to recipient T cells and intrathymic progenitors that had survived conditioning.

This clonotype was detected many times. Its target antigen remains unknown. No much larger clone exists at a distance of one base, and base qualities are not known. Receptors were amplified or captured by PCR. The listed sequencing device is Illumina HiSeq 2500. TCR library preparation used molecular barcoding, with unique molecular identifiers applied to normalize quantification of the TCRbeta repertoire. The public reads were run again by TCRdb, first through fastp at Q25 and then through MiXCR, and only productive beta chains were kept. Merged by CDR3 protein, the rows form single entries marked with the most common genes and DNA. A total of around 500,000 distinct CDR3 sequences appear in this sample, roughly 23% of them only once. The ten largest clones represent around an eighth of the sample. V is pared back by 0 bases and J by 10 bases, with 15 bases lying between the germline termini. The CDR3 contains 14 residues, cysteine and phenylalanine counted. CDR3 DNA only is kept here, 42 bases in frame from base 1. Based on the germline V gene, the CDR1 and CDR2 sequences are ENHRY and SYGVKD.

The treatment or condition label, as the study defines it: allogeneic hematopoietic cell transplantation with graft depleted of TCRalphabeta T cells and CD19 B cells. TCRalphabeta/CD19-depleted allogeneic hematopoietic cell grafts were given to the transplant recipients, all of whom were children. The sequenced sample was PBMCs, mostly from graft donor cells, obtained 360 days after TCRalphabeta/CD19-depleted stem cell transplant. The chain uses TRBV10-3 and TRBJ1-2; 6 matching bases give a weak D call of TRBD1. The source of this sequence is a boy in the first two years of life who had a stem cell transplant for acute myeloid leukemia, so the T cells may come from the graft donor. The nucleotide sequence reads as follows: TGTGCCATCAGTGAGTCGAAAGGACAGAGTCTCTACACCTTC. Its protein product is CAISESKGQSLYTF.